This TCR beta chain derives from a study of blood T cell repertoires in COVID-19. Individuals drawn from under 30 US areas were about 18 to 89 years old. Participant reports of clinical history set cohort assignment. Recovered status in Cohort 3 required two negative PCRs, clearance, or symptom resolution. Libraries were prepared by immunoSEQ multiplex PCR; TCRdb keeps only in-frame clonotypes and omits some of them. The table shows about 410,000 clones, with 85% to 90% occurring only once. From germline, CDR1 is SGHTA and CDR2 FQGTGA. This CDR3 is built from 11 residues. Trimming removed 2 bases from V and 7 bases from J, with 3 bases in between.

The TCR was taken from a woman aged 25 to 39 who had recovered from COVID-19. The chain joins TRBV7-3 to TRBJ2-1; D remains ambiguous. The specimen sequenced was PBMCs or T cells enriched from blood (not recorded which). CDR3 sequence: CASSLANEQFF. The CDR3 nucleotides read TGTGCCAGCAGCTTAGCGAATGAGCAGTTCTTC.